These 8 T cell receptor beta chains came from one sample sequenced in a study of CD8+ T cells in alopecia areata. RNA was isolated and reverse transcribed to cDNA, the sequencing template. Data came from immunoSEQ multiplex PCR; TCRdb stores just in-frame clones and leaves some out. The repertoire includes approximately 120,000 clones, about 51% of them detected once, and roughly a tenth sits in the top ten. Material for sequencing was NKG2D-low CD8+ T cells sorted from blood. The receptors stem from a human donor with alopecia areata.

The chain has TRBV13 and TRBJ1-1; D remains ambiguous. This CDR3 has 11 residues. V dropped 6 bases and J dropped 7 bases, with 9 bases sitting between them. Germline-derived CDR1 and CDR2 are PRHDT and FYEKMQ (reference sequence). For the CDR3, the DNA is TGTGCCAGCAGAAAGGGTTATGAAGCTTTCTTT. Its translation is CASRKGYEAFF.

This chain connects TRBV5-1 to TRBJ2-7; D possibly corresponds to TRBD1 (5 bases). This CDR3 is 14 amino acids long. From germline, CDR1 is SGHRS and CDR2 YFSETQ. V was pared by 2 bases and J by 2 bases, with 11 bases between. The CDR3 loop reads CASSLITGAYEQYF. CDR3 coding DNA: TGCGCCAGCAGCTTAATTACAGGAGCCTACGAGCAGTACTTC.

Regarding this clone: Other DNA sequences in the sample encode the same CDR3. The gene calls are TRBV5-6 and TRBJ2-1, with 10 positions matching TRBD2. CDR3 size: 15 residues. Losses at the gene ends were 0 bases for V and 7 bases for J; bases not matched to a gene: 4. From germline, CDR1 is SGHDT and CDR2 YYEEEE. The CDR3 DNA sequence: TGTGCCAGCAGCTTGGCTAGCGGGAGAATAAATGAGCAGTTCTTC. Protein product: CASSLASGRINEQFF.

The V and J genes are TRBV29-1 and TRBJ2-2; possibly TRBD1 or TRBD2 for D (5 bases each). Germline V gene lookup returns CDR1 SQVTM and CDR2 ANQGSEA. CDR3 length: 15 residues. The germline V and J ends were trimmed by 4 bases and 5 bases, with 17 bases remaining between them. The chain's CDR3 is CSVGGFGAGTGELFF. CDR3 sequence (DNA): TGCAGCGTTGGGGGGTTCGGGGCTGGGACCGGGGAGCTGTTTTTT.

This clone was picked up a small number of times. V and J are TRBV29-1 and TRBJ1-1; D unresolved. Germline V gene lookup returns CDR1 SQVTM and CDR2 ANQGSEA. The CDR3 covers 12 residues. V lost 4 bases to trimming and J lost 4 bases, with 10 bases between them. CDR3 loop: CSVGWAATEAFF. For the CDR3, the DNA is TGCAGCGTTGGCTGGGCTGCCACTGAAGCTTTCTTT. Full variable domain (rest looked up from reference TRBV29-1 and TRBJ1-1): SAVISQKPSRDICQRGTSLTIQCQVDSQVTMMFWYRQQPGQSLTLIATANQGSEATYESGFVIDKFPISRPNLTFSTLTVSNMSPEDSSIYLCSVGWAATEAFFGQGTRLTVV.

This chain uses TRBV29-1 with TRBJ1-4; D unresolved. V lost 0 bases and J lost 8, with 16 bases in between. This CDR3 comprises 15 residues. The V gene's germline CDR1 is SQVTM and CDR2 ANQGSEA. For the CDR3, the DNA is TGCAGCGTTGAAGATGTGGGAGAGGGAGTGGAAAAACTGTTTTTT. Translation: CSVEDVGEGVEKLFF.

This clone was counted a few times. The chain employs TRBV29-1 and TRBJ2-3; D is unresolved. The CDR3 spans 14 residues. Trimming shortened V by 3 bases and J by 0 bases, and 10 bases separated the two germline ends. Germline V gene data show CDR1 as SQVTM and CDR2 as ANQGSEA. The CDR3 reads CSVEAAISTDTQYF. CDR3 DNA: TGCAGCGTTGAGGCTGCGATCAGCACAGATACGCAGTATTTT.

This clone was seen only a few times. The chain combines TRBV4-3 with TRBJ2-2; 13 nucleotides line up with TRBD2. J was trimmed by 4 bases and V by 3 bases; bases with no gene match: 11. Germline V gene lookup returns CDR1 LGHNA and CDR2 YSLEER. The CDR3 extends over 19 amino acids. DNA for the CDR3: TGCGCCAGCAGCCAGATTCCCGGGACTAGCGGGATAAGCACCGGGGAGCTGTTTTTT. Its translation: CASSQIPGTSGISTGELFF.